These T cell receptor beta chains were read from a single sample in a study of T-cell reconstitution after alpha-beta-depleted transplantation in children. MiXCR, applied by TCRdb to the PCR reads, yields one record per CDR3 protein. The profile shows just over 200,000 distinct CDR3 sequences, 7% to 9% of them singletons. Material: PBMCs, mostly from graft donor cells, obtained 360 days after TCRalphabeta/CD19-depleted stem cell transplant. These receptors were obtained from a male patient aged 2-15 years who had a stem cell transplant for acute myeloid leukemia, so the T cells may come from the graft donor. The CDR3 runs from the conserved cysteine through the conserved F or W. The order of the fields is V gene, D gene, J gene, clone size, CDR3 DNA, CDR3 protein. The D gene is left open where the match is weak. A clone size is listed for some rows: how often the clone was seen (once, few, many), or a class if it is expanded.

>TRBV6-2/TRBV6-3|-|TRBJ2-1|many
TGTGCCAGCCACCTGAGCACCTACAATGAGCAGTTCTTC
CASHLSTYNEQFF
>TRBV9|-|TRBJ2-5|many
TGTGCCAGCAGCGTAGCTTCGCAGCTCGGGCAAGAGACCCAGTACTTC
CASSVASQLGQETQYF
>TRBV25-1|TRBD2|TRBJ2-1|-
TGTGCCAGCAGAGGACTAGCAGCCCTTGAGCAGTTCTTC
CASRGLAALEQFF
>TRBV30|-|TRBJ1-4|-
TGTGCCTGGACAGGGAATAATGAAAAACTGTTTTTT
CAWTGNNEKLFF
>TRBV15|-|TRBJ2-5|-
TGTGCCATTACAAGCCCAAACCAAGAGACCCAGTACTTC
CAITSPNQETQYF
>TRBV12-3/TRBV12-4|TRBD1|TRBJ2-7|many
TGTGCCAGCAGTGGACAGGTGGGACCGCAGTACTTC
CASSGQVGPQYF
>TRBV28|TRBD1|TRBJ2-3|many
TGTGCCAGCAGCTCTCCCTCGGCCGGGACAGAGTTCACTACGCAGTATTTT
CASSSPSAGTEFTTQYF
>TRBV5-1|TRBD1|TRBJ2-5|-
TGCGCCAGCAGCTTGAGCGGACAGGCACAAGAGACCCAGTACTTC
CASSLSGQAQETQYF
>TRBV6-5|-|TRBJ2-3|many
TGTGCCAGCAGTTACGGGCGGGGCTGGGCAGATACGCAGTATTTT
CASSYGRGWADTQYF
>TRBV6-2/TRBV6-3|-|TRBJ2-7|-
TGTGCCAGCAGTTACAGCCCCGACAGACCCGACCCTTTCTACGAGCAGTACTTC
CASSYSPDRPDPFYEQYF
>TRBV12-3/TRBV12-4|TRBD2|TRBJ2-3|few
TGTGCCAGCAGCCATCCAGCGGGGGCCCGCGTCGATACGCAGTATTTT
CASSHPAGARVDTQYF
>TRBV7-8|-|TRBJ2-3|-
TGTGCCAGCAGCTCTCGGGGGCTAGTAATATTTACAGATACGCAGTATTTT
CASSSRGLVIFTDTQYF
>TRBV13|-|TRBJ2-7|-
TGTGCCAGCAGCTTATCTCCGGGGGCCTACGAGCAGTACTTC
CASSLSPGAYEQYF
>TRBV20-1|-|TRBJ2-5|few
TGCAGTGCTAGAGATGACGGGAGAGGGTTATTGAAAGAGACCCAGTACTTC
CSARDDGRGLLKETQYF
>TRBV29-1|TRBD1|TRBJ1-1|-
TGCAGCGTTGAAGGGGACAGGGGGCTTATGAACACTGAAGCTTTCTTT
CSVEGDRGLMNTEAFF
>TRBV12-3/TRBV12-4|-|TRBJ2-4|-
TGTGCCAGCCAGGACAGCCTAGCCAAAAACATTCAGTACTTC
CASQDSLAKNIQYF
>TRBV20-1|-|TRBJ2-2|-
TGCAGTGGTAGGGCCCCGGGCAGGGACACCGGGGAGCTGTTTTTT
CSGRAPGRDTGELFF
>TRBV6-2/TRBV6-3|TRBD2|TRBJ2-2|-
TGTGCCAGCAGTTACTCGGTGAATAAGCGGACTAGCGGTCCGAACACCGGGGAGCTGTTTTTT
CASSYSVNKRTSGPNTGELFF
>TRBV5-1|-|TRBJ2-1|many
TGCGCCAGCAGCCCCCCAGGGAGCAATGAGCAGTTCTTC
CASSPPGSNEQFF
>TRBV20-1|-|TRBJ2-7|-
TGCAGTGCTTCTAGCGAGAACCCTCCCTACGAGCAGTACTTC
CSASSENPPYEQYF
>TRBV12-3/TRBV12-4|TRBD1|TRBJ2-4|many
TGTGCCAGCAGTTTGCAGGGGGCAGAAACCAAAAACATTCAGTACTTC
CASSLQGAETKNIQYF
>TRBV27|TRBD2|TRBJ2-3|many
TGTGCCAGCAGTTTAAAAAGCGGGGGGGATACGCAGTATTTT
CASSLKSGGDTQYF
>TRBV12-3/TRBV12-4|-|TRBJ2-5|few
TGTGCCAGCAGTGGGGTGAGGTCCTTGGAGACCCAGTACTTC
CASSGVRSLETQYF
>TRBV27|-|TRBJ2-1|-
TGTGCCAGCAGGGCTACTAACTCCTACAATGAGCAGTTCTTC
CASRATNSYNEQFF
>TRBV7-2|TRBD1|TRBJ1-2|-
TGTGCCAGCAGCCAAACAGGGGGCGCTGGCTATGGCTACACCTTC
CASSQTGGAGYGYTF
>TRBV3-1|-|TRBJ1-1|many
TGTGCCAGCAGCCAAGATCCTGACGGGCTTGAAGCTTTCTTT
CASSQDPDGLEAFF
>TRBV12-3/TRBV12-4|-|TRBJ1-5|-
TGTGCCAGCAGATATCAGGGGAATCAGCCCCAGCATTTT
CASRYQGNQPQHF
>TRBV9|-|TRBJ1-1|few
TGTGCCAGCAGCGCCCCCGGTGTCAGGGGGAACACTGAAGCTTTCTTT
CASSAPGVRGNTEAFF